This T cell receptor beta chain was documented in a study of T cell clonotyping in hematopoietic cell transplantation. Whole-study results and caveats: CD4 and CD8 repertoire contributions could not be separated without sorting.

The method was immunoSEQ multiplex PCR; TCRdb's version includes in-frame clones alone and lacks a portion of them. This table holds 25,000 to 35,000 clones, over 60% found once. A word on this clone: The antigen is not known.

This CDR3 has 16 residues. V was clipped by 0 bases and J by 5 bases, with 17 bases between them. The germline V gene has CDR1 PRHDT and CDR2 FYEKMQ (reference sequence). As for time point: recipient sample about 28 days before transplant, after cytoreduction. V is TRBV13 and J is TRBJ2-7, with D perhaps being TRBD1 or TRBD2 (5 bases each). The source is a man aged 45-60 years with myelodysplastic syndrome. Some clones in this sample may be carry-over from other donors' samples. The input for sequencing was peripheral blood mononuclear cells, taken before stem cell transplant. The CDR3 DNA follows: TGTGCCAGCAGCTTAGGCCCGGGGCGTTGGGGGAACGAGCAGTACTTC. Protein product: CASSLGPGRWGNEQYF.